This TCR beta chain was documented in a study of blood T cells in healthy people across ages. This clonotype has ten or more counts. Its matching antigen is unknown. Study-wide findings and caveats: When set beside aged donors, long-lived donors presented more naive CD4+ cells and higher diversity.

Next came a second PCR, run for about 6 to 12 cycles, which used a sample-barcoded 5' primer along with a J-beta primer mix. Any given sample supplied a minimum of 3 million CDR3-containing paired-end reads. MiXCR, run by TCRdb on the 5' RACE reads, gives a single entry per CDR3 protein. The sample comprises 850,000 to 950,000 distinct CDR3 sequences, 29% of which are singletons, and approximately 15% rests with the top ten. This CDR3 comprises 15 residues. The germline gives CDR1 MDHEN, CDR2 SYDVKM. Trimming pared 3 bases from V and 3 bases from J, leaving 15 bases between. Every sample had a minimum of 6.5 million PBMCs isolated.

Sequencing input: blood. V gene TRBV28 combines with J gene TRBJ2-7, with TRBD1 as a possible D gene (6 bases). The origin of this receptor is a woman aged 80 or over in good health. CDR3 amino acids: CASSFSDRIYYEQYF. DNA of the CDR3: TGTGCCAGCAGTTTTTCGGACAGAATTTACTACGAGCAGTACTTC. Variable domain in full (rest from reference TRBV28 and TRBJ2-7): DVKVTQSSRYLVKRTGEKVFLECVQDMDHENMFWYRQDPGLGLRLIYFSYDVKMKEKGDIPEGYSVSREKKERFSLILESASTNQTSMYLCASSFSDRIYYEQYFGPGTRLTVT.